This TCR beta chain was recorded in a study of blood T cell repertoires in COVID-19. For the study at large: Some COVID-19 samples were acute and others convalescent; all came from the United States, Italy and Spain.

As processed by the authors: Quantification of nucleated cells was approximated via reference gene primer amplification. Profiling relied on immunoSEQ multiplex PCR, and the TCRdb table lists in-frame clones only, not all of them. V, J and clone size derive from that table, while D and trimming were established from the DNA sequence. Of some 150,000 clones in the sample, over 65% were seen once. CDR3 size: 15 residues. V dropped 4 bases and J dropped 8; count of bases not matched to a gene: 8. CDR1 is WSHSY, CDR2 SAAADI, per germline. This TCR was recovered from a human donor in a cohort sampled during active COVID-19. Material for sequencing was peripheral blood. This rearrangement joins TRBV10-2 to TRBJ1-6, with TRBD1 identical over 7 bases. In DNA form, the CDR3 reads TGCGCCAGCAGTGCAACCGGGACAGCTGATTCACCCCTCCACTTT. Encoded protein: CASSATGTADSPLHF.